One and the same sample provided the 5 T cell receptor beta chains below, sequenced in a study of OX40 agonist ivuxolimab in advanced cancers. TCRdb's table, derived via immunoSEQ multiplex PCR, lists solely in-frame clones and lacks some. The sample records tens of thousands of clones, roughly 85% being singletons. Sequencing used CD4+ or CD8+ T cells sorted from blood, obtained in a trial of the OX40 agonist ivuxolimab. Receptors were obtained from an adult with an advanced solid tumor such as melanoma, head and neck, liver or kidney cancer.

The rearrangement joins TRBV27 to TRBJ1-5, with 8 bases lining up with TRBD1. J lost 4 bases, V lost 4 bases, and 12 bases had no gene match. Germline CDR1 MNHEY, CDR2 SMNVEV (reference sequence). This CDR3 contains 17 residues. The chain's CDR3 is CASSSYPSRGLNQPQHF. Here the CDR3 DNA reads TGTGCCAGCAGTTCCTACCCAAGCAGGGGGCTGAATCAGCCCCAGCATTTT.

V and J are TRBV7-2 and TRBJ2-3; D is tentatively TRBD1 or TRBD2 (5 bases each). V dropped 4 bases and J dropped 1 base, with 21 bases sitting between them. CDR1 is SGHTA and CDR2 is FQGNSA in the germline V gene. The CDR3 extends over 18 amino acids. CDR3 loop: CASSSVPRGVHGTDTQYF. In DNA, the CDR3 is TGTGCCAGCAGCTCAGTTCCGAGAGGGGTTCACGGCACAGATACGCAGTATTTT.

The V gene is TRBV7-8, the J gene TRBJ2-7; 7 positions agree with TRBD1. The CDR3 is 17 amino acids. CDR1 and CDR2 (germline): SGHVS, FQNEAQ. Trimming took 5 bases from V and 2 from J; bases not matched to a gene: 15. The CDR3 nucleotides are TGTGCCAGCAGCCCCGTCCGGACAGGTCCCCTGACCTACGAGCAGTACTTC. Protein sequence: CASSPVRTGPLTYEQYF.

By share of the sample, this clone is medium-sized. The genes are TRBV10-2 and TRBJ1-2; 7 nucleotides align to TRBD1. This CDR3 comprises 11 residues. The V gene end was trimmed by 9 bases and the J gene end by 8 bases; junction bases not matched to a gene: 6. The germline gives CDR1 WSHSY, CDR2 SAAADI. In DNA, the CDR3 is TGCGCCAGGAGGACAGGTCTCGGCTACACCTTC. Translated, it gives CARRTGLGYTF.

This chain links TRBV7-3 with TRBJ2-7, with TRBD2 matching 9 bases. V trimming: 1 base; J trimming: 2 bases; junction bases outside the gene matches: 3. This CDR3 contains 15 residues. Per the germline V gene, CDR1 is SGHTA and CDR2 is FQGTGA. The CDR3 DNA is TGTGCCAGCAGCTTAAGGCTAGCGGGGCCCTACGAGCAGTACTTC. It is translated as CASSLRLAGPYEQYF.